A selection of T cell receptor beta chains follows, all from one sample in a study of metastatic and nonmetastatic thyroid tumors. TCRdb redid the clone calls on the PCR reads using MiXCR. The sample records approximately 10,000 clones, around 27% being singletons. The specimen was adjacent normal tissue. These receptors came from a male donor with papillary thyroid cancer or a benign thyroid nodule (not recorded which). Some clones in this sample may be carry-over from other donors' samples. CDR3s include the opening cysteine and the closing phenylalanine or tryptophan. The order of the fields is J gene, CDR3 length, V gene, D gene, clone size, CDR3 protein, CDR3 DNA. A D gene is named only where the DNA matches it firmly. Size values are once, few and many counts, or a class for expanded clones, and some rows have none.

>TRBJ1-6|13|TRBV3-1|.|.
CASSRTDNSPLHF
TGTGCCAGCAGCCGGACAGATAATTCACCCCTCCACTTT
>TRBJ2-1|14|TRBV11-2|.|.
CASSYQGKRNEQFF
TGTGCCAGCAGTTATCAGGGGAAGAGGAATGAGCAGTTCTTC
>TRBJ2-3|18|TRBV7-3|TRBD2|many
CASSLTDSGGAHTDTQYF
TGTGCCAGCAGCTTAACCGATAGCGGGGGGGCCCACACAGATACGCAGTATTTT
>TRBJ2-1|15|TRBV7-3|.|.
CASSLSQGSYNEQFF
TGTGCCAGCAGCTTAAGTCAGGGATCCTACAATGAGCAGTTCTTC
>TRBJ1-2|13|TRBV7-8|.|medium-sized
CASSLAANYGYTF
TGTGCCAGCAGCTTAGCGGCTAACTATGGCTACACCTTC
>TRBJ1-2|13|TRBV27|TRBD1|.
CASSFWTGVGYTF
TGTGCCAGCAGTTTTTGGACAGGGGTTGGCTACACCTTC
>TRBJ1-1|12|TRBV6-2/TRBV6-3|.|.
CASSYPAAEAFF
TGTGCCAGCAGTTATCCCGCAGCTGAAGCTTTCTTT
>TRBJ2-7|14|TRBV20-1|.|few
CSARRGGQYYEQYF
TGCAGTGCTCGAAGGGGGGGACAGTACTACGAGCAGTACTTC
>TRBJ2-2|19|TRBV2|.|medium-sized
CASSYNALTGITNTGELFF
TGTGCCAGCAGTTACAATGCACTAACAGGGATTACGAACACCGGGGAGCTGTTTTTT
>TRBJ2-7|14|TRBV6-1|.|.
CASSEAFITYEQYF
TGTGCCAGCAGTGAAGCTTTCATTACCTACGAGCAGTACTTC
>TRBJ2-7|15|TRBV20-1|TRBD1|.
CSARDRAGGTYEQYF
TGCAGTGCTAGAGATAGGGCAGGGGGAACCTACGAGCAGTACTTC
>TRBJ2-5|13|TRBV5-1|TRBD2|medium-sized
CASSDGGVETQYF
TGCGCCAGCAGCGACGGGGGGGTTGAGACCCAGTACTTC
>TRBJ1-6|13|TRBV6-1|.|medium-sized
CASSGTAHNDLHF
TGTGCCAGCAGTGGGACAGCCCACAATGACCTCCACTTT
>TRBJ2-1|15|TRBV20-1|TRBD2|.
CSARDHLAGVPEQFF
TGCAGTGCTAGAGATCACCTAGCGGGAGTCCCCGAGCAGTTCTTC
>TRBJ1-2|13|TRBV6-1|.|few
CASSIQQDTGYTF
TGTGCCAGCAGTATCCAGCAGGATACTGGCTACACCTTC